These 19 T cell receptor beta chains were sequenced from one sample in a study of shared clonotypes between healthy human individuals. Terminally differentiated effector memory CD45RA+ cells were left out of the naive CD8 fraction, which was CD45RO-negative and positively selected for CCR7. The method was immunoSEQ multiplex PCR; TCRdb's version includes in-frame clones alone and lacks a portion of them. The sample holds approximately 810,000 clones, almost 95% seen once. Source material: naive CD8+ T cells sorted from blood. The receptors come from a man aged 30 to 45 in good health.

The genes are TRBV5-1 and TRBJ2-5; 15 positions match TRBD2. CDR1 SGHRS and CDR2 YFSETQ come from the germline V gene. CDR3 length equals 17 residues. The J segment lost 5 bases and the V segment lost 3 bases, leaving 8 bases of the junction unmatched. The CDR3 nucleotides read TGCGCCAGCAGCTCCCCAGGACTAGCGGGAGGGCCGGAGACCCAGTACTTC. It specifies CASSSPGLAGGPETQYF.

This clone was counted a single time. The junction departs from germline at one end; a sequencing error may be responsible. The V gene is TRBV6-1, the J gene TRBJ1-4; D may be TRBD1 (6 bases). This CDR3 has 11 amino acids. Germline V lookup: CDR1 MNHNS, CDR2 SASEGT. CDR3 sequence (DNA): TGTGCCAGCAGTGGCTTGGGGGCTCCAGATTTT. Its protein is CASSGLGAPDF.

This sequence joins TRBV4-3 and TRBJ2-5; 7 nucleotides align to TRBD2. There are 16 residues in the CDR3. The J segment lost 4 bases and the V segment lost 0 bases, leaving 8 bases of the junction unmatched. From germline, CDR1 is LGHNA and CDR2 YSLEER. CDR3 DNA sequence: TGCGCCAGCAGCCAAGATAGGGCTAGCGGAGGAGAGACCCAGTACTTC. It codes for CASSQDRASGGETQYF.

The chain recombines TRBV27 with TRBJ2-7; 10 bases agree with TRBD1. Per germline, CDR1 MNHEY and CDR2 SMNVEV (reference sequence). Trimming at V came to 1 base and at J to 2 bases, leaving 2 bases not matched to a gene. The CDR3 spans 15 residues. The CDR3 nucleotides are TGTGCCAGCAGTTTATTAGGGACAGGGGCCTACGAGCAGTACTTC. Its translation: CASSLLGTGAYEQYF.

The chain is built from TRBV9 and TRBJ2-3; 7 bases are a match to TRBD2. CDR3 size: 16 residues. Trimming removed 7 bases from V and 2 bases from J; junction bases left unmatched: 13. CDR1 is SGDLS and CDR2 is YYNGEE in the germline V gene. CDR3 in DNA: TGTGCCAGCGATGCCGGGACTACCTCGAACACAGATACGCAGTATTTT. This codes for CASDAGTTSNTDTQYF. Drawing the rest from reference TRBV9 and TRBJ2-3, the complete variable domain is DSGVTQTPKHLITATGQRVTLRCSPRSGDLSVYWYQQSLDQGLQFLIQYYNGEERAKGNILERFSAQQFPDLHSELNLSSLELGDSALYFCASDAGTTSNTDTQYFGPGTRLTVL.

This chain uses TRBV29-1 with TRBJ2-2, with D possibly TRBD1 on 6 matching bases. The CDR3 is 12 amino acids. In germline, CDR1 is SQVTM, CDR2 ANQGSEA. Trimming cost V 7 bases and J 3 bases, with 9 bases left between them. CDR3 nucleotide sequence: TGCAGCGCCCGACAGGACACCGGGGAGCTGTTTTTT. Protein sequence: CSARQDTGELFF.

The CDR3 sequence: CASSQSTSGRLRYEQYF. CDR3 nucleotides: TGTGCCAGCAGCCAATCAACTAGCGGGAGACTTCGCTACGAGCAGTACTTC. The chain recombines TRBV28 with TRBJ2-7, with TRBD2 identical over 11 bases. Germline CDR1 and CDR2: MDHEN and SYDVKM. CDR3 length: 17 residues. With 6 bases clipped from V and 3 bases from J, the junction kept 13 bases outside the gene matches.

The chain has TRBV19 and TRBJ1-5, with unresolved D. Trimming stripped 6 bases from V and 5 bases from J, with 14 bases between. CDR3 size: 14 residues. Germline V lookup: CDR1 LNHDA, CDR2 SQIVND (reference sequence). The CDR3 DNA reads TGTGCCAGTAGCGAACTTAGCGAATATCAGCCCCAGCATTTT. Its protein is CASSELSEYQPQHF.

A few counts support this clone. The chain uses TRBV19 and TRBJ2-7; D gene uncertain. CDR3 size: 13 residues. Trimming removed 0 bases at V and 2 bases at J, with 5 bases between. The V gene's germline CDR1 is LNHDA and CDR2 SQIVND (reference sequence). The CDR3 bases are TGTGCCAGTAGTATAGATCCAGCCTACGAGCAGTACTTC. This gives the protein CASSIDPAYEQYF.

The chain carries TRBV28 and TRBJ1-1; D is perhaps TRBD1 (5 bases). The V end was cut by 9 bases, the J end by 4 bases, with 12 bases between. Looked up from germline, CDR1 is MDHEN and CDR2 is SYDVKM. The CDR3 sequence is 12 residues long. The CDR3 spells CASLWGGTEAFF. CDR3 sequence (DNA): TGTGCCAGTCTCTGGGGGGGCACTGAAGCTTTCTTT.

The genes are TRBV19 and TRBJ1-1; 8 bases fit TRBD1. Per the germline V gene, CDR1 is LNHDA and CDR2 is SQIVND (reference sequence). J lost 4 bases, V lost 4 bases, and 8 bases had no gene match. This CDR3 is 15 amino acids long. The CDR3, as DNA: TGTGCCAGTAGTACGAGGACAGGGAGGGCCACTGAAGCTTTCTTT. It specifies CASSTRTGRATEAFF.

The V and J genes are TRBV9 and TRBJ2-7; either TRBD1 or TRBD2 may fit D (7 bases each). The germline V and J ends were trimmed by 4 bases and 7 bases, with 21 bases remaining between them. The germline V gene encodes CDR1 SGDLS and CDR2 YYNGEE. CDR3 length: 15 amino acids. The CDR3 loop reads CASSPGGVSPWEQYF. CDR3 sequence (DNA): TGTGCCAGCAGCCCAGGGGGGGTTTCCCCCTGGGAGCAGTACTTC.

The V call is TRBV11-2, the J call TRBJ2-2, with TRBD1 identical over 8 bases. From germline, CDR1 is SGHAT and CDR2 FQNNGV. This CDR3 contains 15 residues. V lost 8 bases and J lost 5; bases outside the gene matches: 10. The CDR3 reads CASLGGTGGTGELFF. CDR3 coding DNA: TGTGCCAGCTTGGGGGGCACAGGGGGGACCGGGGAGCTGTTTTTT.

Only one count was recorded for this clone. This chain uses TRBV12-5 with TRBJ2-5; D could derive from TRBD1 or TRBD2 (6 bases each). With 1 base removed from V and 3 bases from J, the gap between germline ends came to 9 bases. The germline V gene has CDR1 LGHNT and CDR2 FRNRAP. This CDR3 spans 14 amino acids. CDR3 sequence (DNA): TGTGCTAGTGGTTTGGGGGGGGACAAAGAGACCCAGTACTTC. Its protein is CASGLGGDKETQYF.

The genes are TRBV11-3 and TRBJ2-1; 11 positions agree with TRBD2. Germline V gene sequence: CDR1 SGHNT, CDR2 YENEEA. The CDR3 contains 14 residues. V lost 4 bases to trimming and J lost 5 bases; unmatched junction nucleotides: 1. CDR3 loop: CASSSLAGDNEQFF. CDR3 DNA sequence: TGTGCCAGCAGCTCACTAGCGGGAGACAATGAGCAGTTCTTC.

This clone came up once. The rearrangement joins TRBV27 to TRBJ2-7, with 8 bases aligning to TRBD1. CDR1 is MNHEY, CDR2 SMNVEV, per germline (reference sequence). Trimming cost V 6 bases and J 2 bases; bases outside gene matches: 9. The CDR3 runs to 15 residues. CDR3 residues: CASSLDRGPPYEQYF. As DNA, the CDR3 is TGTGCCAGCAGCCTAGACAGGGGTCCCCCCTACGAGCAGTACTTC.

In the case of this clone: Other DNA sequences in this sample translate to the same CDR3. CDR3 protein: CASSPTSGETQYF. DNA for the CDR3: TGTGCCAGCTCACCCACCTCCGGAGAGACCCAGTACTTC. V usage is TRBV18 and J usage is TRBJ2-5; no clear D gene. Germline CDR1 reads KGHSH; CDR2 reads LQKENI. The CDR3 is 13 amino acids. The V end was cut by 3 bases, the J end by 4 bases, with 9 bases between.

The V and J genes are TRBV27 and TRBJ1-5, with D perhaps matching TRBD1 (6 bases). This CDR3 spans 14 amino acids. Germline V CDR1 and CDR2: MNHEY, SMNVEV (reference sequence). The ends were cut back, 5 bases at V and 2 bases at J, with 10 bases in the middle. CDR3 in amino acids: CASSIRQGNQPQHF. In DNA form, the CDR3 reads TGTGCCAGCAGTATCCGACAGGGCAATCAGCCCCAGCATTTT.

The V gene is TRBV4-1, the J gene TRBJ2-2; D is perhaps TRBD1 or TRBD2 (5 bases each). Germline CDR1 MGHRA, CDR2 YSYEKL. Trimming removed 0 bases from V and 0 bases from J, with 20 bases in between. The CDR3 consists of 20 residues. The CDR3 loop is CASSQEGDNGLGPNTGELFF. CDR3 coding DNA: TGCGCCAGCAGCCAAGAAGGGGATAATGGACTCGGCCCGAACACCGGGGAGCTGTTTTTT.